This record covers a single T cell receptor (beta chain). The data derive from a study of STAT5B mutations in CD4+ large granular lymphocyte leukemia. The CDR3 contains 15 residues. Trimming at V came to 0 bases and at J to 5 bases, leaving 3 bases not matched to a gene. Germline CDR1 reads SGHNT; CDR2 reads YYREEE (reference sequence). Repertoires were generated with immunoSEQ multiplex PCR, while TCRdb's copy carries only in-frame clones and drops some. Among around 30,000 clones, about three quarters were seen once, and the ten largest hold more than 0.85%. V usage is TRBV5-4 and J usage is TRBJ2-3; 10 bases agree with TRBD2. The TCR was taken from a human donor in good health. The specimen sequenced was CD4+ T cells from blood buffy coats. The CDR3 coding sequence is TGTGCCAGCAGCTTGGTAGCGGGGGGAAAAGATACGCAGTATTTT. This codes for CASSLVAGGKDTQYF.